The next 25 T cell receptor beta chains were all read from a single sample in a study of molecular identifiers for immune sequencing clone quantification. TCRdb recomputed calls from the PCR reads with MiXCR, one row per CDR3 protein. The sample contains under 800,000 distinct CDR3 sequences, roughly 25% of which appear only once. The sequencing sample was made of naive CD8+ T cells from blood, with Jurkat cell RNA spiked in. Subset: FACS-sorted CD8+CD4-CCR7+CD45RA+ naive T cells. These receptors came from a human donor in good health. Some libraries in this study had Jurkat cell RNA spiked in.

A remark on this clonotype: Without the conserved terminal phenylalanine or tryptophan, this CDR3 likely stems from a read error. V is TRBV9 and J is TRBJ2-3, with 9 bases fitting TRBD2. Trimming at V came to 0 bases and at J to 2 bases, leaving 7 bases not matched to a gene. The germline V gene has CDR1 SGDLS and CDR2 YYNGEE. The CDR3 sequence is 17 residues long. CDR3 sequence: CASSVVEGLAFTDTQYL. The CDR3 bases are TGTGCCAGCAGCGTAGTTGAGGGACTAGCCTTCACAGATACGCAGTATCTT.

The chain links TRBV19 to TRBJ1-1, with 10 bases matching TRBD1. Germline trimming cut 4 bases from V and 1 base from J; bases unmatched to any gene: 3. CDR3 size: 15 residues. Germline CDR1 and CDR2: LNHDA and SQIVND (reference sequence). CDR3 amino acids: CASSSRQGANTEAFF. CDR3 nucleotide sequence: TGTGCCAGTAGTAGCAGACAGGGGGCGAACACTGAAGCTTTCTTT.

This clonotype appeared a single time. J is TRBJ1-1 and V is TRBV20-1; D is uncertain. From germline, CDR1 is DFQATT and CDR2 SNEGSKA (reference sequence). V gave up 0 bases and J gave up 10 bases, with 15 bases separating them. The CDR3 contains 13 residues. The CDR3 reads CSARDWSNPAAFF. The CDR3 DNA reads TGCAGTGCTAGAGATTGGTCAAACCCTGCAGCTTTCTTT.

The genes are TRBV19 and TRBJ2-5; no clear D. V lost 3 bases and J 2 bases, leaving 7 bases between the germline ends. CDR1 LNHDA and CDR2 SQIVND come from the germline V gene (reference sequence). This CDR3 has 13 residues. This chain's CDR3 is CASSISVQETQYF. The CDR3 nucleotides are TGTGCCAGTAGTATCTCCGTACAAGAGACCCAGTACTTC.

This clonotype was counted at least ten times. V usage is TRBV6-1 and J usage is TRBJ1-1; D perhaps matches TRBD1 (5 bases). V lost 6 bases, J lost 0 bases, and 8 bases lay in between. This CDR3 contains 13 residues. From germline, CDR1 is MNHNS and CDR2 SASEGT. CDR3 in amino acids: CASSNRMNTEAFF. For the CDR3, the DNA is TGTGCCAGCAGCAACAGGATGAACACTGAAGCTTTCTTT.

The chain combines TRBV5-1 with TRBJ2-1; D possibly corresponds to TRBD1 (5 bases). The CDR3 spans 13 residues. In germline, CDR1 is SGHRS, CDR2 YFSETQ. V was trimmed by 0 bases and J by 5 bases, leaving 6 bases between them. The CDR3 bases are TGCGCCAGCAGCTTGGAGGACAACAATGAGCAGTTCTTC. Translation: CASSLEDNNEQFF. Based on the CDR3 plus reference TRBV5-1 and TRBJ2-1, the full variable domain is KAGVTQTPRYLIKTRGQQVTLSCSPISGHRSVSWYQQTPGQGLQFLFEYFSETQRNKGNFPGRFSGRQFSNSRSEMNVSTLELGDSALYLCASSLEDNNEQFFGPGTRLTVL.

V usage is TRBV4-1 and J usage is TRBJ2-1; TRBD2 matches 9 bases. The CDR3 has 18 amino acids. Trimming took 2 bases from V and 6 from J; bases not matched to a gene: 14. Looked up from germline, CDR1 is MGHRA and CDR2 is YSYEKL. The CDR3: CASSQTPGLASWGNEQFF. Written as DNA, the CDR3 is TGCGCCAGCAGCCAAACCCCGGGACTAGCCTCATGGGGCAATGAGCAGTTCTTC.

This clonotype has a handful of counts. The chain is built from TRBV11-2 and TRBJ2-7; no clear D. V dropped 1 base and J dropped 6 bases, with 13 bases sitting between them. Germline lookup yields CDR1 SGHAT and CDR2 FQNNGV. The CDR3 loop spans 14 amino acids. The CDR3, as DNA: TGTGCCAGCAGCTTAGTAACGGCCCCCTCCGAGCAGTACTTC. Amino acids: CASSLVTAPSEQYF. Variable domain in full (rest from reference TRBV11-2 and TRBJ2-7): EAGVAQSPRYKIIEKRQSVAFWCNPISGHATLYWYQQILGQGPKLLIQFQNNGVVDDSQLPKDRFSAERLKGVDSTLKIQPAKLEDSAVYLCASSLVTAPSEQYFGPGTRLTVT.

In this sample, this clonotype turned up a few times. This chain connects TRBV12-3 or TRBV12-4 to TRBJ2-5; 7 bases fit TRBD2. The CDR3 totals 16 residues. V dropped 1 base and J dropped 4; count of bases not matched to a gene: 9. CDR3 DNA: TGTGCCAGCAGTTTAGGATCTAGCGGCGCTATAGAGACCCAGTACTTC. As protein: CASSLGSSGAIETQYF.

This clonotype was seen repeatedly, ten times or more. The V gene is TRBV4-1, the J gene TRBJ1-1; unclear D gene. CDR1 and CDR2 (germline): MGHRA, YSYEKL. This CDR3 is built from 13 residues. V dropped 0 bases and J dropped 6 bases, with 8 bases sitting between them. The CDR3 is CASSQEPVSEAFF. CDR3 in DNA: TGCGCCAGCAGCCAAGAACCGGTTTCTGAAGCTTTCTTT.

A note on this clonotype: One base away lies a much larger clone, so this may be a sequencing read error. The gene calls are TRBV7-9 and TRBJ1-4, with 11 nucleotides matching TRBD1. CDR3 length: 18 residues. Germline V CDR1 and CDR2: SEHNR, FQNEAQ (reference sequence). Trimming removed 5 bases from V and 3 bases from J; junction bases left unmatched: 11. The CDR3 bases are TGTGCCAGCAGCGCGCCCGGACAGGGGGCGCGGGCTAATGAAAAACTGTTTTTT. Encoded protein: CASSAPGQGARANEKLFF.

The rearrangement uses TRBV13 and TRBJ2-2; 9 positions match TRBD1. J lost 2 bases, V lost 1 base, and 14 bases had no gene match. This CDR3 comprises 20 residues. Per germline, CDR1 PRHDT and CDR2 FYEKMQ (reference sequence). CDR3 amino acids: CASSLVVNLQGAVNTGELFF. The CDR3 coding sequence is TGTGCCAGCAGCTTAGTCGTTAATTTACAGGGGGCAGTAAACACCGGGGAGCTGTTTTTT.

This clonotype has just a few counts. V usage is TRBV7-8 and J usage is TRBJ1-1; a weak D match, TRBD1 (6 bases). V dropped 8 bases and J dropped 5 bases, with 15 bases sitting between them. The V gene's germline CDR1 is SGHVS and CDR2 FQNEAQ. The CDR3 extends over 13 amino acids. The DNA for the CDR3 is TGTGCCAGCGGATCTCAGGGGTGGACTGAAGCTTTCTTT. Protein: CASGSQGWTEAFF. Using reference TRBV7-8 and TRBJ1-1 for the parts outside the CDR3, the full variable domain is GAGVSQSPRYKVAKRGQDVALRCDPISGHVSLFWYQQALGQGPEFLTYFQNEAQLDKSGLPSDRFFAERPEGSVSTLKIQRTQQEDSAVYLCASGSQGWTEAFFGQGTRLTVV.

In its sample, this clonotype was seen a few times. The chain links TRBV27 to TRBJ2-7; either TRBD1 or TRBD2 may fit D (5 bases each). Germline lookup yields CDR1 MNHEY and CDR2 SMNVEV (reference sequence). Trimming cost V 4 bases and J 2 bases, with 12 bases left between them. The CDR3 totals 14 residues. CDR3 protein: CASSYGTSAYEQYF. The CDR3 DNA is TGTGCCAGCAGTTATGGGACCTCCGCCTACGAGCAGTACTTC.

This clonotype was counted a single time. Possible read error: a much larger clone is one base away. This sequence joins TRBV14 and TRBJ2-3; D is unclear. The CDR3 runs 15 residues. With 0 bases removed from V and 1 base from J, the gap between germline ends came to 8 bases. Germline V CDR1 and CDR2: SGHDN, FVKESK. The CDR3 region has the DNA TGTGCCAGCAGCCAAGAGACTGGTCGCACAGATACGCAGTATTTT. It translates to CASSQETGRTDTQYF.

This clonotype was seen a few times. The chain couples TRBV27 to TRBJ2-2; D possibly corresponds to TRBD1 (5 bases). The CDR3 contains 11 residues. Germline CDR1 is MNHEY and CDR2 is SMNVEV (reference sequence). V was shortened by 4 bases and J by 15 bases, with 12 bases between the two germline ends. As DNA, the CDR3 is TGTGCCAGCAGTTCTTGGGCAGGGATGTTTTTT. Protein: CASSSWAGMFF.

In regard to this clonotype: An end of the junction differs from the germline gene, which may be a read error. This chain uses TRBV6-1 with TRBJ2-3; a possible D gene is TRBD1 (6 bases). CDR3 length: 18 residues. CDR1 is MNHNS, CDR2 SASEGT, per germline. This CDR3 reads CASIEAQWAGVSTDTQYF. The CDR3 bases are TGTGCAAGCATTGAAGCGCAGTGGGCAGGGGTATCGACAGATACGCAGTATTTT.

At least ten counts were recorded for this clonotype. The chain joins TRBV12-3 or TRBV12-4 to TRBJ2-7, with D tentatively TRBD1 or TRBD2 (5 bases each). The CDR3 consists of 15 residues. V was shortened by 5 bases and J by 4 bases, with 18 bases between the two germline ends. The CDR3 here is CASSLRGPQQYEQYF. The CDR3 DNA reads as TGTGCCAGCAGTCTCCGGGGACCTCAGCAGTACGAGCAGTACTTC.

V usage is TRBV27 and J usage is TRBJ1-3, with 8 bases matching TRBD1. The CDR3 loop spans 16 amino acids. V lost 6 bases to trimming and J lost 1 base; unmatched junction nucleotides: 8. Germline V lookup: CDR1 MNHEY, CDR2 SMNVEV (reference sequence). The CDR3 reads CASRRTGIDSGNTIYF. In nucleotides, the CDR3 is TGTGCCAGCAGGCGGACAGGGATTGATTCTGGAAACACCATATATTTT.

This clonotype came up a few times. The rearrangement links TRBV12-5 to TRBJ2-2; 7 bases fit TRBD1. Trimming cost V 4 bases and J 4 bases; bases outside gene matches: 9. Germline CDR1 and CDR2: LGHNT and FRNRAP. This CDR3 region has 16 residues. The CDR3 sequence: CASGYGTVTATGELFF. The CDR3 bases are TGTGCTAGTGGTTACGGGACAGTGACGGCCACCGGGGAGCTGTTTTTT.

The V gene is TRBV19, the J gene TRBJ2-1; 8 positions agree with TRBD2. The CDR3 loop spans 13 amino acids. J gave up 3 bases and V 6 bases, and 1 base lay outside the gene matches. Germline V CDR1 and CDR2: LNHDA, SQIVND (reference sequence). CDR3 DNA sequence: TGTGCCAGTAGCGCGGGGGGCTACAATGAGCAGTTCTTC. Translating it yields CASSAGGYNEQFF.

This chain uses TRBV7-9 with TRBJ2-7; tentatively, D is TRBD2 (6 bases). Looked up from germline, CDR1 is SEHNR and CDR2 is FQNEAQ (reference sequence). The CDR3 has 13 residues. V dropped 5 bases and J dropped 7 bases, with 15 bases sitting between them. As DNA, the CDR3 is TGTGCCAGCAGCGCTTCCGGGACTCGAGAGCAGTACTTC. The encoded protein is CASSASGTREQYF. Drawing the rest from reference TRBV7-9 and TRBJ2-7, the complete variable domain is DTGVSQNPRHKITKRGQNVTFRCDPISEHNRLYWYRQTLGQGPEFLTYFQNEAQLEKSRLLSDRFSAERPKGSFSTLEIQRTEQGDSAMYLCASSASGTREQYFGPGTRLTVT.

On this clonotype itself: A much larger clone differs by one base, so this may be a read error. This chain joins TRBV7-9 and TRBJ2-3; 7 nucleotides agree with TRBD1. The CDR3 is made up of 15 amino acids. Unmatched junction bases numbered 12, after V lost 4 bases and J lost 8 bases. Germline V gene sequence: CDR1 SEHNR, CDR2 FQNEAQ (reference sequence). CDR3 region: CASSSTGSGAATQYF. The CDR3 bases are TGTGCCAGCAGCTCGACAGGGTCTGGCGCAGCTACGCAGTATTTT.

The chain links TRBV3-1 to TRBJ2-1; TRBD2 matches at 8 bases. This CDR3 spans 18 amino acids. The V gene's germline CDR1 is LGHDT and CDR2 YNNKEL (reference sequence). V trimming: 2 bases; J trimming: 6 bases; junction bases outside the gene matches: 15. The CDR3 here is CASSQRPARRGATNEQFF. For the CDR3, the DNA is TGTGCCAGCAGCCAAAGGCCCGCGAGGCGGGGGGCGACCAATGAGCAGTTCTTC.

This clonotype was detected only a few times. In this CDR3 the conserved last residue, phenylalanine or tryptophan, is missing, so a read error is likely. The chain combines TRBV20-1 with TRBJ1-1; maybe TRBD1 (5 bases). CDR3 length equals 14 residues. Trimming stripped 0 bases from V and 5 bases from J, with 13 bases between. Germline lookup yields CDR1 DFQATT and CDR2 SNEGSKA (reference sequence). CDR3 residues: CSARDPPGRTEAFS. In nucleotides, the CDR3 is TGCAGTGCTAGAGATCCCCCAGGGAGGACTGAAGCTTTCTCT.